This TCR beta chain originates from a study of cytomegalovirus exposure and HLA in healthy donors. The study, taken as a whole, reports: A later analysis by the authors found several of the most significant clusters apparently linked to common viral pathogens. Using a false discovery rate of 0.05, a later analysis showed that about 16,000 TCR beta sequences were associated with HLA alleles.

This clone has just a few counts. The antigen is undetermined. Vbeta (60) and Jbeta (13) primers were used in the PCR. Sequencing used immunoSEQ multiplex PCR; TCRdb keeps in-frame clones, though not all of them. The sample contains approximately 150,000 clones, just over 75% of which appear only once. J gave up 2 bases and V 6 bases, and 5 bases lay outside the gene matches. Germline-derived CDR1 and CDR2 are SGHKS and YYEKEE (reference sequence). This CDR3 region has 15 residues. The V and J genes are TRBV5-5 and TRBJ1-4; 9 bases map to TRBD1. This clonotype was sampled from a woman aged 25-40 years in good health and CMV-seropositive. The material sequenced was PBMCs. The CDR3 DNA reads TGTGCCAGCAACGAACAGGGGGCGACTAATGAAAAACTGTTTTTT. Protein product: CASNEQGATNEKLFF. Full variable domain (remainder filled in from reference TRBV5-5 and TRBJ1-4): DAGVTQSPTHLIKTRGQQVTLRCSPISGHKSVSWYQQVLGQGPQFIFQYYEKEERGRGNFPDRFSARQFPNYSSELNVNALLLGDSALYLCASNEQGATNEKLFFGSGTQLSVL.